Presented here are 24 T cell receptor beta chains from one specimen sequenced in a study of blood T cell repertoires in COVID-19. Sequencing was performed with immunoSEQ multiplex PCR; in TCRdb, only in-frame clones are kept and a portion is missing. This sample has fewer than 140,000 clones, with 76% found just once. Sample: peripheral blood. Receptors originate from an elderly man with COVID-19, enrolled during active disease.

This rearrangement joins TRBV2 to TRBJ2-1; TRBD2 is a possible D gene (5 bases). V was pared by 1 base and J by 9 bases, with 10 bases between. This CDR3 contains 13 residues. CDR1 is SNHLY, CDR2 FYNNEI, per germline. CDR3: CASSEERVREQFF. The CDR3 nucleotides are TGTGCCAGCAGTGAAGAGAGGGTTCGTGAGCAGTTCTTC.

Worth noting for this clone: Compared with germline, one end of the junction differs, possibly owing to a read error. The V and J genes are TRBV3-1 (or the pseudogene TRBV3-2) and TRBJ2-7, with TRBD1 identical over 9 bases. Looked up from germline, CDR1 is LGHDT and CDR2 is YNNKEL (reference sequence). The CDR3 covers 13 residues. The CDR3 coding sequence is TGTGCCAGCAGCCAAGATCCGGGACAGGGTCTTTCCTTC. As protein: CASSQDPGQGLSF.

The count of this clone is one. Other DNA sequences of this sample code for an identical CDR3. The J gene is TRBJ1-4, the V gene TRBV6-5, with unresolved D. The CDR3 length is 13 residues. V was cut by 5 bases and J by 5 bases, with 9 bases left in between. Germline-derived CDR1 and CDR2 are MNHEY and SVGAGI. The DNA for the CDR3 is TGTGCCAGCAGTCAGGTGCTAAATGAAAAACTGTTTTTT. The encoded protein is CASSQVLNEKLFF.

DNA for the CDR3: TGTGCCATCACTCAGGGTTCGAACACTGAAGCTTTCTTT. Translation gives CAITQGSNTEAFF. The chain carries TRBV10-3 and TRBJ1-1, with D possibly being TRBD1 (5 bases). The CDR3 has 13 amino acids. Trimming removed 7 bases from V and 1 base from J, with 10 bases in between. Germline V lookup: CDR1 ENHRY, CDR2 SYGVKD.

The chain is built from TRBV5-1 and TRBJ2-1; weak D call: TRBD2 (5 bases). CDR1 and CDR2 from the germline V gene are SGHRS and YFSETQ. Trimming removed 0 bases from V and 9 bases from J, with 10 bases in between. The CDR3 is 13 residues long. The CDR3 is CASSLGEGREQFF. CDR3 nucleotides: TGCGCCAGCAGCTTGGGTGAGGGCCGTGAGCAGTTCTTC.

The rearrangement links TRBV13 to TRBJ2-3; 12 nucleotides agree with TRBD2. V shed 5 bases and J 6 bases; nucleotides not matched to a gene: 9. The germline V gene has CDR1 PRHDT and CDR2 FYEKMQ (reference sequence). The CDR3 has 16 amino acids. CDR3 sequence reads: CASSIYGLAGTDTQYF. CDR3 coding DNA: TGTGCCAGCAGCATATATGGACTAGCGGGAACGGATACGCAGTATTTT.

V gene TRBV5-1 combines with J gene TRBJ2-7, with TRBD2 as a possible D gene (6 bases). In germline, CDR1 is SGHRS, CDR2 YFSETQ. The ends were cut back, 4 bases at V and 5 bases at J, with 13 bases in the middle. The CDR3 consists of 13 residues. CDR3 region: CASSLQTRDEQYF. Written as DNA, the CDR3 is TGCGCCAGCAGCCTACAGACTAGAGACGAGCAGTACTTC.

J is TRBJ2-1 and V is TRBV9; TRBD2 matches at 9 bases. CDR1 is SGDLS and CDR2 is YYNGEE in the germline V gene. This CDR3 region has 16 residues. V gave up 2 bases and J gave up 8 bases; unmatched junction bases: 11. CDR3 coding DNA: TGTGCCAGCAGCGTGGGCGGTGTGGTAGCGGGAGATGAGCAGTTCTTC. It encodes CASSVGGVVAGDEQFF.

This chain links TRBV2 with TRBJ2-7; 7 bases map to TRBD1. This CDR3 has 11 residues. The ends lost 6 bases at V and 9 bases at J; junction bases unmatched: 5. Germline V gives CDR1 SNHLY, CDR2 FYNNEI. CDR3 sequence reads: CASRGQVGQYF. The CDR3, as DNA: TGTGCCAGCAGAGGACAGGTGGGGCAGTACTTC.

The chain combines TRBV19 with TRBJ2-1; D possibly corresponds to TRBD2 (6 bases). Per germline, CDR1 LNHDA and CDR2 SQIVND (reference sequence). The CDR3 spans 13 residues. Trimming removed 4 bases at V and 8 bases at J, with 12 bases between. CDR3 DNA sequence: TGTGCCAGTAGTAAGACTAGAGGCGATGAGCAGTTCTTC. Translating it yields CASSKTRGDEQFF.

The chain has TRBV25-1 and TRBJ1-2; weak D call: TRBD1 (5 bases). Germline CDR1 reads MGHDK; CDR2 reads SYGVNS. The CDR3 is 13 residues long. V was trimmed by 5 bases and J by 0 bases, leaving 7 bases between them. CDR3 sequence reads: CASSTRANYGYTF. The CDR3 DNA is TGTGCCAGCAGTACCAGGGCTAACTATGGCTACACCTTC.

About this clone: The junction and the germline gene differ at one end; a read error may be behind it. The J gene is TRBJ2-7, the V gene TRBV4-2, with 8 bases that match TRBD1. The CDR3 contains 17 residues. Germline V gene data show CDR1 as LGHNA and CDR2 as YNFKEQ. The CDR3 DNA sequence: TGTACCAGCAGCCAGATCTCCGGGACACAGGGGGGATACGAGCAGTACTTC. Translating gives CTSSQISGTQGGYEQYF.

This clone was detected a few times. The CDR3 is CASSYFWTGTEAFF. The CDR3 DNA sequence: TGTGCCAGCAGTTACTTTTGGACAGGCACTGAAGCTTTCTTT. The chain is built from TRBV6-5 and TRBJ1-1; 7 nucleotides line up with TRBD1. Trimming removed 1 base from V and 4 bases from J; junction bases left unmatched: 3. CDR1 and CDR2 (germline): MNHEY, SVGAGI. CDR3 length: 14 residues.

This clone was detected only a few times. This sequence joins TRBV7-9 and TRBJ2-5, with D maybe TRBD1 (5 bases). The CDR3 contains 17 residues. Germline V gene lookup returns CDR1 SEHNR and CDR2 FQNEAQ (reference sequence). With 1 base removed from V and 5 bases from J, the gap between germline ends came to 20 bases. CDR3: CASSLELSTRRQETQYF. In nucleotides, the CDR3 is TGTGCCAGCAGCTTAGAGTTGTCGACCCGAAGACAGGAGACCCAGTACTTC.

The chain recombines TRBV5-6 with TRBJ1-2; 7 nucleotides line up with TRBD1. V trimming: 7 bases; J trimming: 1 base; junction bases outside the gene matches: 10. Germline-derived CDR1 and CDR2 are SGHDT and YYEEEE. The CDR3 covers 15 residues. This chain's CDR3 is CASYSEGTDNYGYTF. The CDR3 nucleotides read TGTGCCAGCTATTCCGAGGGGACAGATAACTATGGCTACACCTTC.

The V gene is TRBV2, the J gene TRBJ1-6; 8 nucleotides agree with TRBD1. CDR1 and CDR2 (germline): SNHLY, FYNNEI. J was trimmed by 7 bases and V by 8 bases; bases with no gene match: 13. The CDR3 is 16 amino acids. The DNA of the CDR3 is TGTGCCAGCGGTAAGACAGGGGACCTTGGAAATTCACCCCTCCACTTT. Its translation: CASGKTGDLGNSPLHF.

V and J are TRBV5-8 and TRBJ2-3; 11 nucleotides match TRBD2. With V trimmed by 2 bases and J by 2 bases, 4 bases remained unmatched. The V gene's germline CDR1 is SGHTS and CDR2 YDEGEE. This CDR3 has 16 amino acids. The CDR3 DNA follows: TGTGCCAGCAGCTTCGGGACTAGCGGTATCACAGATACGCAGTATTTT. Translated: CASSFGTSGITDTQYF.

V and J are TRBV6-5 and TRBJ2-5, with a weak D call TRBD1 (5 bases). The CDR3 is 13 residues long. The V gene lost 6 bases and the J gene lost 4 bases, with 12 bases spanning the gap. The germline CDR1 and CDR2 sequences are MNHEY and SVGAGI. DNA for the CDR3: TGTGCCAGCAGAAACAGGCCCAGAGAGACCCAGTACTTC. Protein product: CASRNRPRETQYF.

The chain combines TRBV28 with TRBJ1-2; 9 nucleotides agree with TRBD1. Unmatched junction bases numbered 8, after V lost 6 bases and J lost 0 bases. CDR1 is MDHEN, CDR2 SYDVKM, per germline. The CDR3 is 16 residues long. For the CDR3, the DNA is TGTGCCAGCAGCCCGGGGGGGACAGGGACTAACTATGGCTACACCTTC. The encoded protein is CASSPGGTGTNYGYTF.

This chain joins TRBV5-1 and TRBJ2-1; 7 nucleotides match TRBD1. Germline V gene lookup returns CDR1 SGHRS and CDR2 YFSETQ. The CDR3 runs 15 residues. V shed 1 base and J 7 bases; nucleotides not matched to a gene: 8. CDR3 protein: CASSLTGTVGNEQFF. For the CDR3, the DNA is TGCGCCAGCAGCTTGACCGGGACAGTCGGAAATGAGCAGTTCTTC.

The chain links TRBV19 to TRBJ1-5; 7 nucleotides agree with TRBD1. The CDR3 is 16 amino acids. The V and J ends lost 6 bases and 1 base, in that order; junction bases with no gene match: 9. CDR1 and CDR2 from the germline V gene are LNHDA and SQIVND (reference sequence). This chain's CDR3 is CASRPGQAPSNQPQHF. The CDR3 bases are TGTGCCAGTAGACCAGGACAGGCCCCGAGCAATCAGCCCCAGCATTTT.

V gene TRBV9 combines with J gene TRBJ1-1; TRBD1 agrees at 8 bases. From germline, CDR1 is SGDLS and CDR2 YYNGEE. V lost 0 bases and J lost 10; bases outside the gene matches: 14. CDR3 length equals 16 residues. CDR3 region: CASSVGPGGQEGRAFF. CDR3 nucleotides: TGTGCCAGCAGCGTAGGACCGGGGGGACAGGAGGGGAGAGCTTTCTTT.

This chain connects TRBV24-1 to TRBJ1-4; 8 positions match TRBD1. The CDR3 contains 14 residues. Germline V gene sequence: CDR1 KGHDR, CDR2 SFDVKD. The J segment lost 1 base and the V segment lost 6 bases, leaving 0 bases of the junction unmatched. Written as DNA, the CDR3 is TGTGCCACCAGTACAGGGGGAACTAATGAAAAACTGTTTTTT. Its translation is CATSTGGTNEKLFF.

The chain carries TRBV24-1 and TRBJ2-3; D ambiguous. Trimming pared 5 bases from V and 4 bases from J, leaving 9 bases between. CDR3 size: 13 residues. Germline CDR1 and CDR2: KGHDR and SFDVKD. CDR3 bases: TGTGCCACCAGTGGGGCAGAAGCAGATACGCAGTATTTT. Translating it yields CATSGAEADTQYF.